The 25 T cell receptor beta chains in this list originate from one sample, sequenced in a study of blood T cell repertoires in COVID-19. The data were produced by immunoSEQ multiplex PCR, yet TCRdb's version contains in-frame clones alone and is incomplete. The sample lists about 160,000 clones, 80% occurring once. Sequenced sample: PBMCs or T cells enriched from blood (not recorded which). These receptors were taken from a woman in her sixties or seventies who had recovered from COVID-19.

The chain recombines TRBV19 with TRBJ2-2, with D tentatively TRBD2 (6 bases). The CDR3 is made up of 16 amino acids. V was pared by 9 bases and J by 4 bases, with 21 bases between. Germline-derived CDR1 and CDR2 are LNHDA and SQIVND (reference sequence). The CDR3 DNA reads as TGTGCCAGCAGGTCCCGGGGGACTCGTTCCACCGGGGAGCTGTTTTTT. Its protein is CASRSRGTRSTGELFF.

The CDR3 here is CASSPDRSGGANVLTF. For the CDR3, the DNA is TGTGCCAGCTCACCAGACAGGTCTGGTGGGGCCAACGTCCTGACTTTC. The chain employs TRBV18 and TRBJ2-6; D is possibly TRBD1 (6 bases). Per germline, CDR1 KGHSH and CDR2 LQKENI. CDR3 length equals 16 residues. V was trimmed by 2 bases and J by 3 bases, leaving 11 bases between them.

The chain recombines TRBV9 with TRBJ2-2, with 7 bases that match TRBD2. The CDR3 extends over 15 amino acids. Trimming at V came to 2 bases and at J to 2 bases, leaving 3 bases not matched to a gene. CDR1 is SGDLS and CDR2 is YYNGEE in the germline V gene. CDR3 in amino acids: CASSVGGGNTGELFF. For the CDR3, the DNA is TGTGCCAGCAGCGTGGGCGGGGGTAACACCGGGGAGCTGTTTTTT.

DNA of the CDR3: TGTGCCAGCAGCCGGGGGGTGAACACCGGGGAGCTGTTTTTT. Its translation is CASSRGVNTGELFF. The rearrangement joins TRBV3-1 (or the pseudogene TRBV3-2) to TRBJ2-2; D may be TRBD2 (6 bases). Trimming stripped 4 bases from V and 1 base from J, with 7 bases between. The CDR3 runs to 14 residues. CDR1 and CDR2 (germline): LGHDT, YNNKEL (reference sequence).

CDR3 sequence (DNA): TGTGCCAGCAGCCAAGCCTGGACTAGCGAAGAGACCCAGTACTTC. This gives the protein CASSQAWTSEETQYF. The rearrangement joins TRBV3-1 (or the pseudogene TRBV3-2) to TRBJ2-5; TRBD2 matches 9 bases. CDR1 is LGHDT and CDR2 is YNNKEL in the germline V gene (reference sequence). With 1 base clipped from V and 3 bases from J, the junction kept 3 bases outside the gene matches. The CDR3 extends over 15 amino acids.

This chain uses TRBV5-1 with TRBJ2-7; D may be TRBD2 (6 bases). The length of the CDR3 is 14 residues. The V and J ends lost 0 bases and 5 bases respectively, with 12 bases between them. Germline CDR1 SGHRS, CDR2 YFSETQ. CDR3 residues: CASSLGLVDNEQYF. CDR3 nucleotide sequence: TGCGCCAGCAGCTTGGGACTAGTCGACAACGAGCAGTACTTC. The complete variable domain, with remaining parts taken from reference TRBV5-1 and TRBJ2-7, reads KAGVTQTPRYLIKTRGQQVTLSCSPISGHRSVSWYQQTPGQGLQFLFEYFSETQRNKGNFPGRFSGRQFSNSRSEMNVSTLELGDSALYLCASSLGLVDNEQYFGPGTRLTVT.

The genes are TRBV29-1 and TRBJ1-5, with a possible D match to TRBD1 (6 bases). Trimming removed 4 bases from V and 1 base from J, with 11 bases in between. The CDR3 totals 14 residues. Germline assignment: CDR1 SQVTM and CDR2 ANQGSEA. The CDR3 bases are TGCAGCGTTGTTGAGGGGGGGAGCAATCAGCCCCAGCATTTT. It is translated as CSVVEGGSNQPQHF.

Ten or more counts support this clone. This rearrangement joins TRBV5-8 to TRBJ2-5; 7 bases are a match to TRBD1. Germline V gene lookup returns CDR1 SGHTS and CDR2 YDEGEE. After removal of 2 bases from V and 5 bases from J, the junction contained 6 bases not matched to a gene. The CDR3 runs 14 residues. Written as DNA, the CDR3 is TGTGCCAGCAGCTTCCCCCACAGGGGTGAGACCCAGTACTTC. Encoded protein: CASSFPHRGETQYF.

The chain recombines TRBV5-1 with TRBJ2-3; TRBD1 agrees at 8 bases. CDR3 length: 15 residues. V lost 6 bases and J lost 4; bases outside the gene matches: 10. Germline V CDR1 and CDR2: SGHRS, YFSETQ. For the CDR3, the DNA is TGCGCCAGCACTGACTACGGACAGGGCGCAGATACGCAGTATTTT. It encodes CASTDYGQGADTQYF.

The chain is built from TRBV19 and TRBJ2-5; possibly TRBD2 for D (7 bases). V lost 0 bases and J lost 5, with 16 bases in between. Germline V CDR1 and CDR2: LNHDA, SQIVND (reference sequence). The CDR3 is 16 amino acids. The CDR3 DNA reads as TGTGCCAGTAGTATAGACGAGGGGGGGATCCGGGAGACCCAGTACTTC. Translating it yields CASSIDEGGIRETQYF.

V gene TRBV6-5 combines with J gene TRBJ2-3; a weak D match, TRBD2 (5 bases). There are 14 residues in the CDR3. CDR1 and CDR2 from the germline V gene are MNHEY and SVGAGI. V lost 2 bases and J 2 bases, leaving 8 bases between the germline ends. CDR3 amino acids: CASSYQRSTDTQYF. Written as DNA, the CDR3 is TGTGCCAGCAGTTACCAGCGGTCCACAGATACGCAGTATTTT.

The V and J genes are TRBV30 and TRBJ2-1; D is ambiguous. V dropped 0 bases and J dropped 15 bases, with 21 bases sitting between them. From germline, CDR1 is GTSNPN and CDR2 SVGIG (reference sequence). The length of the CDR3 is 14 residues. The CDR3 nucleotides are TGTGCCTGGAGTGTCCTCACCTTACCGGCTAGACCGTTCTTC. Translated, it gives CAWSVLTLPARPFF.

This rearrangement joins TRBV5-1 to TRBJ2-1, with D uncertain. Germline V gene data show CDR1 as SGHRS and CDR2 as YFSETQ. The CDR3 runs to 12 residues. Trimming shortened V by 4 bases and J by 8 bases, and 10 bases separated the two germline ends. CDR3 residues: CASSLPLDEQFF. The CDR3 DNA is TGCGCCAGCAGCCTACCGTTGGATGAGCAGTTCTTC.

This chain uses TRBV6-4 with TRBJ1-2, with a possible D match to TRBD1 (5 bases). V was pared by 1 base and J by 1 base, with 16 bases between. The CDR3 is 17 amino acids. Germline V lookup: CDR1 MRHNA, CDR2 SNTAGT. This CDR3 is CASSDFPLQGLNYGYTF. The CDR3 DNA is TGTGCCAGCAGTGACTTCCCCCTCCAGGGCCTTAACTATGGCTACACCTTC.

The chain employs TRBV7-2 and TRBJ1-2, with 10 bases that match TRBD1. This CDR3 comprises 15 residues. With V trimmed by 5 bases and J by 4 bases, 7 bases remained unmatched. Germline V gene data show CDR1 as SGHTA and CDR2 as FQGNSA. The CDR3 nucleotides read TGTGCCAGCAGCGCCCAGACAGGGGGCGGCTATGGCTACACCTTC. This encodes CASSAQTGGGYGYTF.

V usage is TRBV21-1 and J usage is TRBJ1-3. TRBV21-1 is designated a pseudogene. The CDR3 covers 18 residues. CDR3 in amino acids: CASPEGLAGSPTGNTIYF. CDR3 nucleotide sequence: TGTGCCAGCCCTGAGGGACTGGCGGGGTCTCCTACTGGAAACACCATATATTTT.

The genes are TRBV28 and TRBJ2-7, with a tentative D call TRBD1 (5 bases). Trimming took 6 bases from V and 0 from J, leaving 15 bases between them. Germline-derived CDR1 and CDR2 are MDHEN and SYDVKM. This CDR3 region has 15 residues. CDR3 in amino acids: CASSRDLRSSYEQYF. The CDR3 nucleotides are TGTGCCAGCAGCAGGGATCTAAGGAGCTCCTACGAGCAGTACTTC.

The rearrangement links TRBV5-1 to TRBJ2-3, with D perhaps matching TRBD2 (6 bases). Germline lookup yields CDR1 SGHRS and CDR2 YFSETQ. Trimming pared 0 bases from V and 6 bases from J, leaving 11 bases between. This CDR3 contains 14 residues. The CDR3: CASSLGAGGDTQYF. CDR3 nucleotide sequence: TGCGCCAGCAGCTTGGGGGCTGGGGGGGATACGCAGTATTTT.

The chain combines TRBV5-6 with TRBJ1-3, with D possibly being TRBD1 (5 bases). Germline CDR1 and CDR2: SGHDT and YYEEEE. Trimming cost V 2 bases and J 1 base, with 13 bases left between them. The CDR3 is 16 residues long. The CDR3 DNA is TGTGCCAGCAGCTTTTGGGGCTGGGGATCTGGAAACACCATATATTTT. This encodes CASSFWGWGSGNTIYF.

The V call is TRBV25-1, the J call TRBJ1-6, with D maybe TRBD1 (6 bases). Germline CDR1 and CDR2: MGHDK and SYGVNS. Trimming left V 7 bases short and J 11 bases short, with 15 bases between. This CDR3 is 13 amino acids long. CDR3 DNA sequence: TGTGCCAGCACTCAGGGGATGGGTGCACCCCTCCACTTT. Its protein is CASTQGMGAPLHF.

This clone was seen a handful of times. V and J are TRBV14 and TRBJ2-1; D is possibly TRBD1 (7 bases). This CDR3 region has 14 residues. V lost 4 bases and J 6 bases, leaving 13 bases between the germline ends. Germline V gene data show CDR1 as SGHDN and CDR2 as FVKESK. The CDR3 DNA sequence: TGTGCCAGCAGCCGGCAGGGGGGAACCAATGAGCAGTTCTTC. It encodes CASSRQGGTNEQFF.

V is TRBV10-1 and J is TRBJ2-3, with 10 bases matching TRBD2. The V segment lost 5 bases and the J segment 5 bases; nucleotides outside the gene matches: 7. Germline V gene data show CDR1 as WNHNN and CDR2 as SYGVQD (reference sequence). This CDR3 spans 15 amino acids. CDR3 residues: CASSYTSGVRDTQYF. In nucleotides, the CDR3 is TGCGCCAGCAGTTACACTAGCGGGGTTAGAGATACGCAGTATTTT.

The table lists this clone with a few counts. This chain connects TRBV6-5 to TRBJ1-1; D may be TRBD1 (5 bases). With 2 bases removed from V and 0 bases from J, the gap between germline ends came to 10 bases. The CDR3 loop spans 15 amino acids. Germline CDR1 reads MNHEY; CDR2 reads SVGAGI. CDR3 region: CASSYGGLLNTEAFF. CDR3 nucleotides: TGTGCCAGCAGTTACGGGGGACTATTGAACACTGAAGCTTTCTTT.

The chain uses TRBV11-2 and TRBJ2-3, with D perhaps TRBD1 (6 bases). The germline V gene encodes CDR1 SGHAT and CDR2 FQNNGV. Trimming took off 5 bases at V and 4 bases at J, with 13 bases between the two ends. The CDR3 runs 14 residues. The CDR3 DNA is TGTGCCAGCAGCCGTGACAGGAATCCAGATACGCAGTATTTT. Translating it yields CASSRDRNPDTQYF.

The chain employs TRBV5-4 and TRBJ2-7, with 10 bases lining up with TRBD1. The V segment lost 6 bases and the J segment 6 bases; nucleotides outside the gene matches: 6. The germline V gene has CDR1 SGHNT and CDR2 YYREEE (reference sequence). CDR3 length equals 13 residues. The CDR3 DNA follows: TGTGCCAGCACTCCAGGACAGGGGGGCGAGCAGTACTTC. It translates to CASTPGQGGEQYF.